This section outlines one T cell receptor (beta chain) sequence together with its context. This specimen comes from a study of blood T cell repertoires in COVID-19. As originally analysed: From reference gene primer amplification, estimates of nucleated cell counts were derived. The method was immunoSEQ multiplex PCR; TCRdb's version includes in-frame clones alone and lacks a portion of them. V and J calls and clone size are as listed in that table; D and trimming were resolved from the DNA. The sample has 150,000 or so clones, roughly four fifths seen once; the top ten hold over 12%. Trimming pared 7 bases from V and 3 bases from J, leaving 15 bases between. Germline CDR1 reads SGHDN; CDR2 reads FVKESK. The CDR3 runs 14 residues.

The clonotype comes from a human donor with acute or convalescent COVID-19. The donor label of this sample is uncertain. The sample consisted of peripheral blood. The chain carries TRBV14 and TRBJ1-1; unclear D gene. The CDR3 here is CASTPPRRDTEAFF. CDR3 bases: TGTGCCAGCACCCCTCCCCGTCGGGACACTGAAGCTTTCTTT.